A selection of T cell receptor beta chains follows, all from one sample in a study of T cells in Graves' hyperthyroidism and ophthalmopathy. TCRdb used MiXCR to reprocess the multiplex PCR reads, holding one entry per CDR3 protein. The sample consists of roughly 420,000 distinct CDR3 sequences, about a sixth of them appearing once. Sequences were obtained from blood. The receptors stem from a woman younger than 35 with Graves' hyperthyroidism. Both conserved end residues are part of each CDR3. The D gene is left open where the match is weak. The size entry is marked missing in some rows and otherwise reads once, few, many or a size class.

D,J,size,V,CDR3,DNA
-,TRBJ2-5,many,TRBV7-6,CASSRLRETQYF,TGTGCCAGCAGCAGGCTCCGGGAGACCCAGTACTTC
-,TRBJ2-7,few,TRBV5-6,CASSLWGAKSSYEQYF,TGTGCCAGCAGCTTGTGGGGGGCGAAGAGCTCCTACGAGCAGTACTTC
TRBD1,TRBJ1-1,-,TRBV3-1,CASSYRGTGYTEAFF,TGTGCCAGCAGCTACCGCGGGACAGGGTACACTGAAGCTTTCTTT
-,TRBJ1-1,-,TRBV25-1,CASSGTDGGTEAFF,TGTGCCAGCAGCGGGACTGACGGGGGCACTGAAGCTTTCTTT
-,TRBJ2-7,-,TRBV10-3,CATKGGLPSYEQYF,TGTGCCACCAAAGGGGGGCTCCCCTCCTACGAGCAGTACTTC
TRBD1,TRBJ1-2,-,TRBV19,CASSSRTGNYGYTF,TGTGCCAGTAGTTCACGGACAGGGAATTATGGCTACACCTTC
TRBD2,TRBJ2-3,-,TRBV20-1,CSARLADTDTQYF,TGCAGTGCAAGACTAGCGGACACAGATACGCAGTATTTT
-,TRBJ1-5,few,TRBV4-1,CASSSTGSNQPQHF,TGCGCCAGCAGCTCTACAGGGAGCAATCAGCCCCAGCATTTT
-,TRBJ2-2,few,TRBV6-1,CAATWGKGSGELFF,TGTGCCGCAACATGGGGCAAGGGCTCCGGGGAGCTGTTTTTT
-,TRBJ2-5,many,TRBV7-6,CASSLIREETQYF,TGTGCCAGCAGCTTGATCCGGGAAGAGACCCAGTACTTC
TRBD2,TRBJ2-2,many,TRBV3-1,CASSPTTSGRTGELFF,TGTGCCAGCAGCCCGACGACTAGCGGGCGCACCGGGGAGCTGTTTTTT
-,TRBJ2-7,many,TRBV28,CASSLASPPEQYF,TGTGCCAGCAGTTTAGCGAGCCCCCCGGAGCAGTACTTC
TRBD1,TRBJ2-5,-,TRBV5-6,CASSSPDRDVTQYF,TGTGCCAGCAGCTCGCCGGACAGGGATGTGACCCAGTACTTC
-,TRBJ1-1,many,TRBV10-3,CAISAGWNTEAFF,TGTGCCATCAGTGCGGGATGGAACACTGAAGCTTTCTTT
-,TRBJ1-2,many,TRBV11-2,CASSTTYYGYTF,TGTGCCAGCAGCACGACTTACTATGGCTACACCTTC
-,TRBJ2-1,-,TRBV20-1,CSAVLIEQFF,TGCAGTGCCGTGCTCATTGAGCAGTTCTTC
TRBD1,TRBJ1-2,-,TRBV29-1,CSVEGTVNGYTF,TGCAGCGTTGAGGGGACAGTGAATGGCTACACCTTC
-,TRBJ1-4,many,TRBV5-1,CASSYGEGREKLFF,TGCGCCAGCAGCTACGGCGAGGGGAGGGAAAAACTGTTTTTT
-,TRBJ1-1,few,TRBV5-1,CASSLGTRTEAFF,TGCGCCAGCAGCTTGGGGACTCGCACTGAAGCTTTCTTT
TRBD2,TRBJ2-3,few,TRBV18,CASSPKAGGSTDTQYF,TGTGCCAGCTCACCTAAGGCGGGGGGAAGCACAGATACGCAGTATTTT
-,TRBJ1-1,many,TRBV5-1,CASRKSGGTEAFF,TGCGCCAGCAGGAAGTCGGGGGGGACTGAAGCTTTCTTT
TRBD1,TRBJ1-6,-,TRBV7-9,CASRKDPGQGNSPLHF,TGTGCCAGCAGAAAAGATCCTGGACAGGGGAATTCACCCCTCCACTTT